This T cell receptor (beta chain) was identified during a study of blood T cell repertoires in COVID-19. On the study more broadly: Samples of COVID-19 (acute and convalescent) were obtained from the United States, Italy and Spain.

Clones were read by immunoSEQ multiplex PCR, and TCRdb kept only the in-frame ones, dropping some. This table holds 250,000 to 300,000 clones, around 92% found once. The age range of participants was about 18 to 90 years, with residence in some 25 US areas. The CDR3 sequence is 15 residues long. The germline gives CDR1 LGHNT, CDR2 FRNRAP. The trim removed 8 bases at V and 12 bases at J, leaving 19 bases unmatched. The chain combines TRBV12-5 with TRBJ1-5, with TRBD1 identical over 7 bases. The TCR originated in a woman aged 60-75 years who had recovered from COVID-19. Source material: PBMCs or T cells enriched from blood (not recorded which). The CDR3 DNA is TGTGCTAGTTCAGGGGGACAGTTGGAGCTATTAGTCCAGCATTTT. This codes for CASSGGQLELLVQHF.